Shown below are 13 T cell receptor beta chains from a single sample sequenced in a study of CD8+ T cells in alopecia areata. Investigators isolated RNA and reverse transcribed it into cDNA to act as the sequencing template. Libraries were prepared by immunoSEQ multiplex PCR; TCRdb keeps only in-frame clonotypes and omits some of them. The record shows around 100,000 clones for this sample, with no singletons present. Input material: lesional skin. Every receptor here comes from a C3H/HeJ mouse with alopecia areata. Strain haplotype (MHC): H2-k.

This clone occurred many times. Gene names refer to mouse genes. Coverage ceases 4 residues before the CDR3 finishes, and the germline J gene fills in the end. The rearrangement links TRBV1 to TRBJ2-1; D not resolved. Deletions cut 1 base from V and 0 bases from J, with 7 bases between. This CDR3 is 15 amino acids long. CDR1 is NSQYPW, CDR2 LRSPGD, per germline (reference sequence). The chain's CDR3 is CTCSAGWHNYAEQFF. The part of the CDR3 DNA that was read is TGCACCTGCAGTGCAGGCTGGCATAACTATGCT. Full variable domain (rest looked up from reference TRBV1 and TRBJ2-1): VTLLEQNPRWRLVPRGQAVNLRCILKNSQYPWMSWYQQDLQKQLQWLFTLRSPGDKEVKSLPGADYLATRVTDTELRLQVANMSQGRTLYCTCSAGWHNYAEQFFGPGTRLTVL.

This clone was counted at least ten times. The germline and genes are mouse ones. The sequence runs out 4 residues before the end of the CDR3; the remainder is reconstructed from the germline J gene. V gene TRBV13-3 combines with J gene TRBJ2-2; TRBD2 aligns across 9 bases. This CDR3 spans 15 amino acids. Germline assignment: CDR1 NNHDY and CDR2 SYVADS. The J segment lost 6 bases and the V segment lost 4 bases, leaving 7 bases of the junction unmatched. The sequenced part of the CDR3 DNA is TGTGCCAGCAGTTTCCCGGGACTGGGTTCCGGG. Amino acids: CASSFPGLGSG. In full, the CDR3 reads CASSFPGLGSGQLYF. The full variable domain, with the rest looked up from reference TRBV13-3 and TRBJ2-2, is EAAVTQSPRSKVAVTGGKVTLSCHQTNNHDYMYWYRQDTGHGLRLIHYSYVADSTEKGDIPDGYKASRPSQENFSLILELASLSQTAVYFCASSFPGLGSGQLYFGEGSKLTVL.

As for this clone: The germline and genes are mouse ones. The read ends 4 residues early relative to the CDR3; the germline J gene fills the gap. This chain uses TRBV13-3 with TRBJ1-4, with TRBD1 identical over 10 bases. Germline CDR1 NNHDY, CDR2 SYVADS. Trimming removed 2 bases from V and 3 bases from J; junction bases left unmatched: 4. The CDR3 length is 16 residues. The sequenced CDR3 bases are TGTGCCAGCAGTGACGTGGGGACAGGGGCCAACGAA. Translating gives CASSDVGTGANE. The whole CDR3 protein is CASSDVGTGANERLFF.

This clone was recorded a few times. The germline and genes are mouse ones. The DNA ends 4 residues before the CDR3 does, and the rest of the CDR3 is filled in from the germline J gene. The chain joins TRBV19 to TRBJ2-1; possible D gene TRBD1, 6 bases. Germline CDR1 FNHDT, CDR2 SITEND (reference sequence). The V gene lost 1 base and the J gene lost 5 bases, with 10 bases spanning the gap. The CDR3 spans 14 residues. The part of the CDR3 DNA that was read is TGTGCCAGCAGTATACGGGACACGGATGCT. Translated: CASSIRDTDA. The full CDR3 protein reads CASSIRDTDAEQFF.

A note on this clone: At residue 11, the DNA translation does not agree with TCRdb's protein; the protein displayed here is the one encoded by the DNA. Each gene name is a mouse one. The CDR3 extends 3 residues past the end of the read, so its final part is completed from the germline J gene. This sample includes further DNA sequences coding for the same CDR3. V usage is TRBV19 and J usage is TRBJ1-6, with D possibly being TRBD1 (5 bases). TRBJ1-6 is identified as an open reading frame with a role that is uncertain. CDR1 FNHDT and CDR2 SITEND come from the germline V gene (reference sequence). Trimming left V 0 bases short and J 8 bases short, with 9 bases between. This CDR3 region has 14 residues. The covered CDR3 bases are TGTGCCAGCAGTATAGCTGGGGGTGATTCGCCC. It encodes CASSIAGGDSP. In full, the CDR3 reads CASSIAGGDSPLYF.

In its sample, this clone was seen a few times. Mouse germline and gene names are used. The read falls 4 residues short of the CDR3 end, and the missing part is taken from the germline J gene. This chain links TRBV16 with TRBJ2-3; TRBD1 agrees at 9 bases. The CDR3 has 17 amino acids. The germline V gene has CDR1 SGHSA and CDR2 FRNQAP. Unmatched junction bases numbered 7, after V lost 0 bases and J lost 3 bases. CDR3 protein: CASSLEEDRGSAETLYF. The CDR3 DNA, read in part, is TGTGCAAGCAGCTTAGAGGAGGACAGGGGATCCGCAGAA.

Notes on this clone: The gene symbols are mouse symbols. The CDR3 spells CASLGGRYAEQFF. The sequenced CDR3 bases are TGTGCCAGCTTGGGGGGGCGCTATGCT. The chain recombines TRBV19 with TRBJ2-1, with TRBD2 identical over 9 bases. The CDR3 is cut off 4 residues early in the read; its end comes from the germline J gene. This CDR3 region has 13 residues. Trimming at V came to 7 bases and at J to 3 bases, leaving 2 bases not matched to a gene. Germline loops: CDR1 FNHDT, CDR2 SITEND (reference sequence).

As concerns this clone: Genes here carry mouse names. Read data end 4 residues before the CDR3 end; the end is taken from the germline J gene. The chain has TRBV13-2 and TRBJ2-7, with D perhaps TRBD2 (6 bases). Trimming shortened V by 1 base and J by 1 base, and 9 bases separated the two germline ends. Germline lookup yields CDR1 NNHNN and CDR2 SYGAGS (reference sequence). The CDR3 contains 14 residues. CDR3 amino acids: CASGDSGGSYEQYF. The sequenced CDR3 bases are TGTGCCAGCGGTGATAGTGGGGGTTCCTAT.

In regard to this clone: Gene names are mouse gene names. The CDR3 end is not reached by the read, which stops 4 residues before it; the germline J gene fills it in. The gene calls are TRBV13-3 and TRBJ2-5, with 9 bases aligning to TRBD1. Germline V gene sequence: CDR1 NNHDY, CDR2 SYVADS. CDR3 length: 15 amino acids. CDR3 protein: CASSEQGARRDTQYF. CDR3 DNA, as far as it was read: TGTGCCAGCAGTGAACAGGGGGCGCGGAGAGAC.

A few counts support this clone. Here the gene names and germline are mouse. The covered CDR3 bases are TGTGCCAGCAGTGACAGGGACACCGGG. Residues: CASSDRDTG. The entire CDR3 is CASSDRDTGQLYF. This sequence joins TRBV13-1 and TRBJ2-2; the D gene is possibly TRBD1 (5 bases). The read ends 4 residues shy of where the CDR3 ends; the end is completed using the germline J gene. This CDR3 is 13 amino acids long. V gave up 2 bases and J gave up 3 bases, with 5 bases separating them. The germline CDR1 and CDR2 sequences are NSHNY and SYGAGN.

This clone was observed a handful of times. Mouse names are used for the genes. The read finishes 4 residues shy of the CDR3 end, and the germline J gene is used to complete it. The gene calls are TRBV13-1 and TRBJ1-1; no firm D call. The CDR3 is 11 residues long. Looked up from germline, CDR1 is NSHNY and CDR2 is SYGAGN. Trimming stripped 4 bases from V and 4 bases from J, with 5 bases between. The part of the CDR3 DNA that was read is TGTGCCAGCAGTCTCAGCACA. Translating gives CASSLST. The entire CDR3 is CASSLSTEVFF.

This clone has more than one count but fewer than ten. Genes and germline come from the mouse. The read halts 4 residues ahead of the CDR3 end, with the missing end drawn from the germline J gene. V usage is TRBV5 and J usage is TRBJ1-4; TRBD1 might be the D (5 bases). V dropped 1 base and J dropped 0 bases, with 6 bases sitting between them. The CDR3 consists of 15 residues. The germline V gene has CDR1 LGHNA and CDR2 YNLKQL (reference sequence). CDR3 bases read: TGTGCCAGCAGCCAAGGACAGTTTTCCAACGAA. It codes for CASSQGQFSNE. The whole CDR3 reads CASSQGQFSNERLFF.

There are a few counts of this clone. The gene symbols are mouse symbols. Read sequence stops 4 residues before the CDR3 end, and the germline J gene provides the missing end. V gene TRBV13-3 combines with J gene TRBJ2-5; TRBD2 agrees at 12 bases. Trimming cost V 5 bases and J 0 bases; bases outside gene matches: 7. Germline CDR1 reads NNHDY; CDR2 reads SYVADS. The CDR3 loop spans 17 amino acids. CDR3 in amino acids: CASRGTGGPYNQDTQYF. The sequenced CDR3 bases are TGTGCCAGCAGAGGGACTGGGGGGCCCTATAACCAAGAC.